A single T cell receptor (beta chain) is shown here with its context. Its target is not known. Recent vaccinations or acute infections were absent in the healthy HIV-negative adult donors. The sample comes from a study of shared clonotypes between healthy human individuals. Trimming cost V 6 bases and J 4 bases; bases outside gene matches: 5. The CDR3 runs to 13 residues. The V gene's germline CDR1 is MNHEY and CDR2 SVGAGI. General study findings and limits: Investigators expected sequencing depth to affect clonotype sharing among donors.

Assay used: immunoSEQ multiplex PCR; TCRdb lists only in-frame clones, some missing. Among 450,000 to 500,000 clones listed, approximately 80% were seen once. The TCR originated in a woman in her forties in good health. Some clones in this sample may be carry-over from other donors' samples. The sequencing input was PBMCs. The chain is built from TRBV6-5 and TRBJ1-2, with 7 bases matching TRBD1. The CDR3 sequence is CASSQTGAYGYTF. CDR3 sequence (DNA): TGTGCCAGCAGCCAAACAGGGGCCTATGGCTACACCTTC.